This TCR beta chain originates from a study of cytomegalovirus exposure and HLA in healthy donors. Notes on the study in general: A prior analysis recorded that most TCR beta V segments were productive about 87% or about 30% of the time. One cluster of highly shared sequence variants probably arose as a sequencing artifact.

The ends lost 3 bases at V and 0 bases at J; junction bases unmatched: 11. The CDR3 is made up of 18 amino acids. Per germline, CDR1 SGHDT and CDR2 YYEEEE. As concerns this clone: The antigen remains unidentified.

The PCR was carried out with 60 Vbeta primers and 13 Jbeta primers. Produced via immunoSEQ multiplex PCR; TCRdb's table is partial and in-frame only. The data hold 150,000 to 200,000 clones, with over 60% observed a single time. The sequence derives from a middle-aged woman in good health and CMV-seronegative. J is TRBJ1-3 and V is TRBV5-6; 8 bases agree with TRBD1. Sequencing input: PBMCs. The DNA for the CDR3 is TGTGCCAGCAGCTGGGGACAGGACGATTTTAGCTCTGGAAACACCATATATTTT. Its translation is CASSWGQDDFSSGNTIYF.